The entry below gives a single T cell receptor beta chain sequence along with its context. Its specificity is not known. Resections took place in Japan or China from about 2013 to 2017. Each case's diagnosis was confirmed by two pathologists on H&E. V trimming: 4 bases; J trimming: 3 bases; junction bases outside the gene matches: 6. The CDR3 sequence is 16 residues long. Germline lookup yields CDR1 SGHAT and CDR2 FQDESV (reference sequence). This specimen belongs to a study of immune evolution from preneoplasia to lung adenocarcinoma. Study findings and constraints: Normal lung had highest clonality; later lesions appeared denser, more diverse. Highest clonality occurred in KRAS-mutant, not EGFR-mutant or double wild-type, nodules.

Method: immunoSEQ multiplex PCR; TCRdb's copy keeps in-frame clones and lacks some. This table holds tens of thousands of clones, approximately 80% found once. This TCR derives from a person aged 55 to 75 with lung adenocarcinoma. The source material was FFPE invasive lung adenocarcinoma tissue. The genes are TRBV11-1 and TRBJ2-3, with 11 bases identical to TRBD1. The CDR3 region has the DNA TGTGCCAGCAGCTCGCTGGGACAGGGGGGAACAGATACGCAGTATTTT. Translating gives CASSSLGQGGTDTQYF.